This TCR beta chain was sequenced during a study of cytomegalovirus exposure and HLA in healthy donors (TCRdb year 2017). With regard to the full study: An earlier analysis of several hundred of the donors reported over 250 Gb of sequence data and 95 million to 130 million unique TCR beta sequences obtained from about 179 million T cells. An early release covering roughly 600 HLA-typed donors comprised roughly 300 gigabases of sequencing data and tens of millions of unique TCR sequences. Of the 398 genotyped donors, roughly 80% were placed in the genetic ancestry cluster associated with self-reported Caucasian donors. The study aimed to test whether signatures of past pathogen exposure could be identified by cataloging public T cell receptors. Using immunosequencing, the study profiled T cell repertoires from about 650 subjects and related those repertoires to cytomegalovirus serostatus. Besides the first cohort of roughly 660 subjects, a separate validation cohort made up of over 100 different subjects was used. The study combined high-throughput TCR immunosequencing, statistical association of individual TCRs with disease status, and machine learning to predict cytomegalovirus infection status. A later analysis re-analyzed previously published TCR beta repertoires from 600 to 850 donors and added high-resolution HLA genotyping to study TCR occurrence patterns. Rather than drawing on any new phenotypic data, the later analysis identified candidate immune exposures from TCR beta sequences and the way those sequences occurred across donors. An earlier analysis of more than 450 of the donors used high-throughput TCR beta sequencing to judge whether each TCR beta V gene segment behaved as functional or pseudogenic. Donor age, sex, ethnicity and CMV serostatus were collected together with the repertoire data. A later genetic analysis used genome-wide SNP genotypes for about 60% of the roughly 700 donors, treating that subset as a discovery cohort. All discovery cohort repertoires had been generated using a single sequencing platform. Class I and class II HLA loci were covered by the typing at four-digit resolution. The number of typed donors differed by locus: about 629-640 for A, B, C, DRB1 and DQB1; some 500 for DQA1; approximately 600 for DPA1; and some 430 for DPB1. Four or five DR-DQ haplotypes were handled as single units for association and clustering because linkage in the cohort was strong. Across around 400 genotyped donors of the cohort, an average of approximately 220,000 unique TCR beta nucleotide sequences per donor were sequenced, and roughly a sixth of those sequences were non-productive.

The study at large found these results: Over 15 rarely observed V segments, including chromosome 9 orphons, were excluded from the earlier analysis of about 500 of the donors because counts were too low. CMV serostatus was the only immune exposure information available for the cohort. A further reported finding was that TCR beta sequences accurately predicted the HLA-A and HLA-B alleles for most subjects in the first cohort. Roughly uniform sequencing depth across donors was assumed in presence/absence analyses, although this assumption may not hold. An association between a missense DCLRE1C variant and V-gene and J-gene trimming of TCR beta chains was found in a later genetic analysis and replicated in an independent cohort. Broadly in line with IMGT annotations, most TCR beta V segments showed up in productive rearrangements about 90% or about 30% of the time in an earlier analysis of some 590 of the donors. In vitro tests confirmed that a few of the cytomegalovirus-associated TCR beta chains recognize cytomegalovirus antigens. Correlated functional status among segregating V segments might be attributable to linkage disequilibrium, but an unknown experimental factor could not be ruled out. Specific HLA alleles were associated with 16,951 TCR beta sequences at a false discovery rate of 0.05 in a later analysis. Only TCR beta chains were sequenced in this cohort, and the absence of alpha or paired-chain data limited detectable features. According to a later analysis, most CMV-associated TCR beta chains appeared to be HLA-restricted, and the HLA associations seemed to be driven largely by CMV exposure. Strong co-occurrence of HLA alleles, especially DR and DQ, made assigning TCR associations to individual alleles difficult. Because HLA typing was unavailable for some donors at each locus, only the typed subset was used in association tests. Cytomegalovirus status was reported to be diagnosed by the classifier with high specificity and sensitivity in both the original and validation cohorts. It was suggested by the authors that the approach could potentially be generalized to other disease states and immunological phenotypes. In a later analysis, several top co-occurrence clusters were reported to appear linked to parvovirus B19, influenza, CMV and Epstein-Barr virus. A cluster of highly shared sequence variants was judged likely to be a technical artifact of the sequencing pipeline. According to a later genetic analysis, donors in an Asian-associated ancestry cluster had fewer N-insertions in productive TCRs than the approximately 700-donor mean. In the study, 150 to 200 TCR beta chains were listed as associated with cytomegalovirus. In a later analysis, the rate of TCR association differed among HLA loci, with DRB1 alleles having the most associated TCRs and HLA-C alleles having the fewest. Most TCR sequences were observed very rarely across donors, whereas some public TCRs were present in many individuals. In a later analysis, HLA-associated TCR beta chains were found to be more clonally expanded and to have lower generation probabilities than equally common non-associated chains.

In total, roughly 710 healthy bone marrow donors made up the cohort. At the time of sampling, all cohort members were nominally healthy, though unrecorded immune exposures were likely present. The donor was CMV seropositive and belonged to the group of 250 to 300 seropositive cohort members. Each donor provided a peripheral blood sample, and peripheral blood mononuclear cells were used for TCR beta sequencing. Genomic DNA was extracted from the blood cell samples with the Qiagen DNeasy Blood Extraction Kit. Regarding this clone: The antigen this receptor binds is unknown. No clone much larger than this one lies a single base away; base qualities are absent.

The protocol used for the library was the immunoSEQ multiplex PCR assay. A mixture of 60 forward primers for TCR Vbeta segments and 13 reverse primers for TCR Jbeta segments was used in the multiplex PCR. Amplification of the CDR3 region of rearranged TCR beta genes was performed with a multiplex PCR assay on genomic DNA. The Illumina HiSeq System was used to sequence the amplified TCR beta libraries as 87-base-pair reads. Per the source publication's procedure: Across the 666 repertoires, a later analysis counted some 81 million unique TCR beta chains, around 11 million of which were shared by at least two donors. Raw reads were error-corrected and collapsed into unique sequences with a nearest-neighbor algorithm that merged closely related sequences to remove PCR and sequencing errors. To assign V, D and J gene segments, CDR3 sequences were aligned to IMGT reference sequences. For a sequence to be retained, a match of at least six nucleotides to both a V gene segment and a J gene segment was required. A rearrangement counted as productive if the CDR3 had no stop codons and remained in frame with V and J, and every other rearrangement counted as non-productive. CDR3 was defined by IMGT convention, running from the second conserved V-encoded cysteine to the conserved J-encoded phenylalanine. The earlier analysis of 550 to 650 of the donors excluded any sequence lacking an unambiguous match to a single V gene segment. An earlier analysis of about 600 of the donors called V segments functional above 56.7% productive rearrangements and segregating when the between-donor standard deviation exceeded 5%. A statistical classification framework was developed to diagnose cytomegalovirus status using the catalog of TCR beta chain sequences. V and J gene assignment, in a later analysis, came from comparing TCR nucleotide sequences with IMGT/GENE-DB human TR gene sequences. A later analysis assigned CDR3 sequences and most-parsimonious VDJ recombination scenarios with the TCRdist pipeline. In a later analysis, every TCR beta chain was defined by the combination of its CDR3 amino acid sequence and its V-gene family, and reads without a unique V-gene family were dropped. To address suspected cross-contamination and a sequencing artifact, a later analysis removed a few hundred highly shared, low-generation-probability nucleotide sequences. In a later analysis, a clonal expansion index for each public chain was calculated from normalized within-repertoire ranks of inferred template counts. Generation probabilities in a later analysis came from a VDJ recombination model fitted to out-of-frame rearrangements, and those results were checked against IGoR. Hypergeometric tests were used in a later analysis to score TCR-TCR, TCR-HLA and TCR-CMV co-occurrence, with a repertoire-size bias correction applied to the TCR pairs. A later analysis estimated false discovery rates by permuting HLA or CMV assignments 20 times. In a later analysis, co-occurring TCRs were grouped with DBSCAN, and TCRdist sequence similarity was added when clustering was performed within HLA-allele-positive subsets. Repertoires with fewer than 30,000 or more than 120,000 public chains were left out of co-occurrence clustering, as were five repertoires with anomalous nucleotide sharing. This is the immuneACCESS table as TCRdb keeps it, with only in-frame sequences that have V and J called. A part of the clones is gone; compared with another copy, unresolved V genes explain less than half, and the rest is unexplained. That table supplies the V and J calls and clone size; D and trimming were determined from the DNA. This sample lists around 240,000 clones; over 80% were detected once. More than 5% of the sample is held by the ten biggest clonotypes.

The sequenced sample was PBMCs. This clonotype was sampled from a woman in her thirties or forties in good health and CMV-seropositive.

The nucleotide sequence reads as follows: TGTGCCAGCAGATTTAGCGGGGGGGGCAATGAGCAGTTCTTC. Its translation is CASRFSGGGNEQFF. This sequence uses TRBV7-2 and TRBJ2-1; TRBD2 matches 11 bases in the middle. Trimmed from V: 6 bases; trimmed from J: 6 bases; junction bases lacking a gene match: 4. The CDR3 runs 14 amino acids, cysteine and phenylalanine included. CDR3 DNA only is kept here, 42 bases in frame from base 1. Looking up the germline V gene yields CDR1 SGHTA and CDR2 FQGNSA.